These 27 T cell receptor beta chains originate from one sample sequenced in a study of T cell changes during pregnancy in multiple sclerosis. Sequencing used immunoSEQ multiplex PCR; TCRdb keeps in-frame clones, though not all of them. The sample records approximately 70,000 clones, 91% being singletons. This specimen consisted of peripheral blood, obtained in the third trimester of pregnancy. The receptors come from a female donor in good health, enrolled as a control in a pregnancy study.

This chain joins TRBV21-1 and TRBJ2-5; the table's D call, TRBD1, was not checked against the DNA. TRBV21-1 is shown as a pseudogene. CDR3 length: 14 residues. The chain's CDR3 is CASSNVQGGETQYF. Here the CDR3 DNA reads TGTGCCAGCAGCAATGTACAGGGTGGGGAGACCCAGTACTTC.

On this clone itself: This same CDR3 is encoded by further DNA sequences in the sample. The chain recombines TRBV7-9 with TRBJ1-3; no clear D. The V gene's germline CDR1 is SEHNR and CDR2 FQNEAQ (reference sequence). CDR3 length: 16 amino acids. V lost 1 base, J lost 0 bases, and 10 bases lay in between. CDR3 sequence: CASSLGGRGSGNTIYF. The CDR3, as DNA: TGTGCCAGCAGCTTAGGAGGACGGGGCTCTGGAAACACCATATATTTT.

CDR3 residues: CASSPLETSGRTNEQYF. Written as DNA, the CDR3 is TGTGCCAGCTCACCACTGGAGACTAGCGGGAGAACGAACGAGCAGTACTTC. V usage is TRBV18 and J usage is TRBJ2-7; 12 bases match TRBD2. Germline V gene lookup returns CDR1 KGHSH and CDR2 LQKENI. Trimming took 1 base from V and 5 from J; bases not matched to a gene: 9. The CDR3 length is 17 residues.

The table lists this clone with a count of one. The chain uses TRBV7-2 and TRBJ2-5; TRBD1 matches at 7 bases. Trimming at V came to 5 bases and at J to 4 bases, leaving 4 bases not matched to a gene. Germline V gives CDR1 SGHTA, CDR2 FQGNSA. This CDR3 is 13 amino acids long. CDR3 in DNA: TGTGCCAGCAGCCTTCCAGGGGGAGAGACCCAGTACTTC. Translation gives CASSLPGGETQYF. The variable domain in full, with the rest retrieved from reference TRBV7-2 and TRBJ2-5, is GAGVSQSPSNKVTEKGKDVELRCDPISGHTALYWYRQSLGQGLEFLIYFQGNSAPDKSGLPSDRFSAERTGGSVSTLTIQRTQQEDSAVYLCASSLPGGETQYFGPGTRLLVL.

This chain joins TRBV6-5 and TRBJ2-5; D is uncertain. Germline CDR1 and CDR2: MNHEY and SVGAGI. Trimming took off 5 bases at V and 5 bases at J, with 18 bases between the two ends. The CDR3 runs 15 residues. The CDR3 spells CASSTTLERPETQYF. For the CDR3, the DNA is TGTGCCAGCAGTACCACCTTGGAGAGGCCCGAGACCCAGTACTTC.

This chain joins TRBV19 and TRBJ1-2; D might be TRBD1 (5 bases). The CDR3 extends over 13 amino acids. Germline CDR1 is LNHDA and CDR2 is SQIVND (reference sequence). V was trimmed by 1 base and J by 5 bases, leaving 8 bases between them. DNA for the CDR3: TGTGCCAGTAGTATAGGCAGGGATTATGGCTACACCTTC. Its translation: CASSIGRDYGYTF.

The CDR3 protein is CASRPNTGVVQPQHF. The CDR3 nucleotides read TGTGCCAGCAGACCTAATACAGGTGTCGTTCAGCCCCAGCATTTT. The gene calls are TRBV28 and TRBJ1-5, with D tentatively TRBD1 (5 bases). Germline V gene data show CDR1 as MDHEN and CDR2 as SYDVKM. The V and J ends lost 6 bases and 6 bases respectively, with 18 bases between them. This CDR3 contains 15 residues.

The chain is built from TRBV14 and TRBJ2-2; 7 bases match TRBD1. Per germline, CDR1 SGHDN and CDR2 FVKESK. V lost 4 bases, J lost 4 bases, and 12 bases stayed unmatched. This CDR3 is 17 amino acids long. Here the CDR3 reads CASSPTNYRGSTGELFF. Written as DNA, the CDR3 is TGTGCCAGCAGCCCAACTAATTACAGGGGAAGCACCGGGGAGCTGTTTTTT.

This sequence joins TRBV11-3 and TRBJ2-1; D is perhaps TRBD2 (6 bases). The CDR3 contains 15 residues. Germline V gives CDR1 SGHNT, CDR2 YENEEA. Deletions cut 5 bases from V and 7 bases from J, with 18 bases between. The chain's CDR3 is CASSPGLALRNEQFF. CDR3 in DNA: TGTGCCAGCAGCCCCGGGCTAGCGCTCCGGAATGAGCAGTTCTTC.

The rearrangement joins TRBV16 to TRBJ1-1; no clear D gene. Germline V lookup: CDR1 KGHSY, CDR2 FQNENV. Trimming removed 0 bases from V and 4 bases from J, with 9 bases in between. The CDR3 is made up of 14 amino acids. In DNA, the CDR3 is TGTGCCAGCAGCCAATCGGGAGCGAGCACTGAAGCTTTCTTT. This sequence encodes CASSQSGASTEAFF. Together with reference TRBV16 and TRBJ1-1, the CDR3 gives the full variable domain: GEEVAQTPKHLVRGEGQKAKLYCAPIKGHSYVFWYQQVLKNEFKFLISFQNENVFDETGMPKERFSAKCLPNSPCSLEIQATKLEDSAVYFCASSQSGASTEAFFGQGTRLTVV.

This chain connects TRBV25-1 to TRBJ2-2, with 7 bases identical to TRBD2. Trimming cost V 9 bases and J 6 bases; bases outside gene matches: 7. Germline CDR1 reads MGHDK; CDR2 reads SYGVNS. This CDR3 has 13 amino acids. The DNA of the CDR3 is TGTGCCAGTTCCGGCCGGGGGGCCGGGGAGCTGTTTTTT. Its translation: CASSGRGAGELFF.

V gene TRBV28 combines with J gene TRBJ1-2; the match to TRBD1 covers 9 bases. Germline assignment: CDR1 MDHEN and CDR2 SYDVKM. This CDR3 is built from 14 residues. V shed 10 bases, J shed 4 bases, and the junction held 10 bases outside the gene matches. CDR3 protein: CAIIRRDRVYGYTF. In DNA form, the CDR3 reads TGTGCCATTATAAGGAGGGACAGGGTCTATGGCTACACCTTC.

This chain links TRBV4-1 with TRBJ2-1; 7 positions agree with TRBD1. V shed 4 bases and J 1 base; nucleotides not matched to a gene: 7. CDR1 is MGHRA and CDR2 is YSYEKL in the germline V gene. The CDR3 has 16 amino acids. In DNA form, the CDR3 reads TGCGCCAGCAGCCCGTCCGGGACAGCGTCCTACAATGAGCAGTTCTTC. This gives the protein CASSPSGTASYNEQFF.

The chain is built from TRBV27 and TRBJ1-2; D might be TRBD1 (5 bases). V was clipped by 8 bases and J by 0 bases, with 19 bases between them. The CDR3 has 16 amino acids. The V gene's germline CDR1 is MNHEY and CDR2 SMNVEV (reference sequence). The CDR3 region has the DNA TGTGCCAGCGGGAGGGACCTAAGTGCGACTAACTATGGCTACACCTTC. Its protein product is CASGRDLSATNYGYTF.

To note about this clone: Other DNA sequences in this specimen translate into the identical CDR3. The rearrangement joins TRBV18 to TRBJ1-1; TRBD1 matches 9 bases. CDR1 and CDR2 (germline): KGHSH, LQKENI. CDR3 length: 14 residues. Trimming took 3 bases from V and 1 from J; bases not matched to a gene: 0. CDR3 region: CASSPDRGNTEAFF. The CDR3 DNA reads TGTGCCAGCTCACCGGACAGGGGGAACACTGAAGCTTTCTTT.

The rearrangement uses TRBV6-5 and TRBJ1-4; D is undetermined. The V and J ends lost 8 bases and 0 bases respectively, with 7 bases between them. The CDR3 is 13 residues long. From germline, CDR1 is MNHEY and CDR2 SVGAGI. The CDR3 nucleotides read TGTGCCAGCGGGAGCGCAACTAATGAAAAACTGTTTTTT. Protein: CASGSATNEKLFF.

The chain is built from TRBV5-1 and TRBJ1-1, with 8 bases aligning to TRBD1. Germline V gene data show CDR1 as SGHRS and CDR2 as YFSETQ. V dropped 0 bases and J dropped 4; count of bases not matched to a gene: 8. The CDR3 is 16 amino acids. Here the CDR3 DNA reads TGCGCCAGCAGCTTGGCCCCAGGGGGCGTGGGCACTGAAGCTTTCTTT. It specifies CASSLAPGGVGTEAFF.

CDR3 sequence: CASSFRNSGQGDEAFF. Here the CDR3 DNA reads TGTGCCAGCAGCTTTCGAAATTCGGGACAGGGAGACGAAGCTTTCTTT. This chain uses TRBV7-9 with TRBJ1-1; 9 bases align to TRBD1. After removal of 3 bases from V and 8 bases from J, the junction contained 13 bases not matched to a gene. Per germline, CDR1 SEHNR and CDR2 FQNEAQ (reference sequence). There are 16 residues in the CDR3.

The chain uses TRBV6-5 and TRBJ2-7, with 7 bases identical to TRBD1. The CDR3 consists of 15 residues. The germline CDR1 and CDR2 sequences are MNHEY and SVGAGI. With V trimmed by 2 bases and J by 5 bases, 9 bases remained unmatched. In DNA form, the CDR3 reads TGTGCCAGCAGTTACCCAACACAGGGGTCCCACGAGCAGTACTTC. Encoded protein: CASSYPTQGSHEQYF.

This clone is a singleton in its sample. CDR3 protein: CASGTPSGLSYNEQFF. Written as DNA, the CDR3 is TGTGCTAGTGGGACCCCTAGCGGGCTCTCCTACAATGAGCAGTTCTTC. The gene calls are TRBV12-5 and TRBJ2-1; 8 positions agree with TRBD2. CDR3 length equals 16 residues. Germline V CDR1 and CDR2: LGHNT, FRNRAP. V shed 6 bases and J 0 bases; nucleotides not matched to a gene: 7.

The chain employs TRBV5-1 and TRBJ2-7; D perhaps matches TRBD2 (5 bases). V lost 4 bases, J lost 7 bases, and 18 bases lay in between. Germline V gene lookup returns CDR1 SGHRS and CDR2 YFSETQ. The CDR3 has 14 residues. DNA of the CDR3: TGCGCCAGCAGCCCCGGGGTGGACCGCTTTGAGCAGTACTTC. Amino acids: CASSPGVDRFEQYF.

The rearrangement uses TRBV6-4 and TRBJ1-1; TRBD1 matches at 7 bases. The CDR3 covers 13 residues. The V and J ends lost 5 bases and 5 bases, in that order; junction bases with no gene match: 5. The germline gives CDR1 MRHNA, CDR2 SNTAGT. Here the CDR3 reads CASSSGTETEAFF. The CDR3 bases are TGTGCCAGCAGTTCCGGGACAGAGACTGAAGCTTTCTTT.

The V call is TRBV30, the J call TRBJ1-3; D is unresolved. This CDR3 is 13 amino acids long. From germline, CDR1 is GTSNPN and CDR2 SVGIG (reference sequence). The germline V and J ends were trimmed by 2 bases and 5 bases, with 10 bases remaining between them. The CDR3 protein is CAWSYASRNTIYF. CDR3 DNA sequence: TGTGCCTGGAGTTATGCGTCCAGAAACACCATATATTTT.

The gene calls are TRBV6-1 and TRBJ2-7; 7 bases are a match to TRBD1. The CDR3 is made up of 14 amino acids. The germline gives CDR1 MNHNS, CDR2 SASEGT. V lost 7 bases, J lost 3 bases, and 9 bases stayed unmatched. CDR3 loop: CASNPTGPVYEQYF. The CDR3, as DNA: TGTGCCAGCAACCCGACAGGGCCGGTCTACGAGCAGTACTTC.

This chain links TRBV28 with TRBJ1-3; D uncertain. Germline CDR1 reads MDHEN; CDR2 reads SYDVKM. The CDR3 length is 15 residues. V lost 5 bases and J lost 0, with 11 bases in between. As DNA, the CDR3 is TGTGCCAGCAGTGGTACAGTCCACTCTGGAAACACCATATATTTT. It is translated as CASSGTVHSGNTIYF.

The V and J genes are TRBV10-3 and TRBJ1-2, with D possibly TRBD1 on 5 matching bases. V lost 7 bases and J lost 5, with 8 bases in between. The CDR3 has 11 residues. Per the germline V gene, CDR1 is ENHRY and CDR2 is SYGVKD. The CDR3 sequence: CAITSGYGYTF. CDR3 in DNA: TGTGCCATCACCTCAGGGTATGGCTACACCTTC.

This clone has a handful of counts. CDR3 DNA: TGTGCCAGCACCCTCTCTGGAAACACCATATATTTT. Translated: CASTLSGNTIYF. The J gene is TRBJ1-3, the V gene TRBV27, with D hard to call. Germline V gene data show CDR1 as MNHEY and CDR2 as SMNVEV (reference sequence). V gave up 7 bases and J gave up 0 bases, with 4 bases separating them. The CDR3 covers 12 residues.